The rows below give T cell receptor beta chains drawn from one sample of a study of CD8 T cells in Susac syndrome. TCRdb fed the immunoSEQ multiplex PCR reads into MiXCR, producing one record per CDR3 protein. The sample includes 180,000 or so distinct CDR3 sequences, around 96% seen only once; the top ten take 0.085% to 0.12%. Input material: CD4+ T cells from PBMCs. The receptors shown here come from a human donor in good health. CDR3s include the opening cysteine and the closing phenylalanine or tryptophan. A D gene is named only where the DNA matches it firmly. Clone size is not always given. Where it is, it says once, few, many or a class for expanded clones.

V gene: TRBV27
D gene: NA
J gene: TRBJ1-1
clone size: NA
CDR3 protein: CASSPTILPDTEAFF
CDR3 DNA: TGTGCCAGCAGTCCAACTATCCTACCAGACACTGAAGCTTTCTTT

V gene: TRBV11-1
D gene: NA
J gene: TRBJ2-1
clone size: once
CDR3 protein: CASSLPLGLINEQFF
CDR3 DNA: TGTGCCAGCAGCTTACCCCTGGGCCTAATTAATGAGCAGTTCTTC

V gene: TRBV4-2
D gene: NA
J gene: TRBJ1-5
clone size: NA
CDR3 protein: CASSQDPSRGGNQPQHF
CDR3 DNA: TGTGCCAGCAGCCAAGATCCTTCCCGCGGGGGCAATCAGCCCCAGCATTTT

V gene: TRBV29-1
D gene: NA
J gene: TRBJ1-5
clone size: once
CDR3 protein: CSVGGQGSNQPQHF
CDR3 DNA: TGCAGCGTGGGGGGTCAGGGTAGCAATCAGCCCCAGCATTTT

V gene: TRBV29-1
D gene: TRBD1
J gene: TRBJ2-5
clone size: NA
CDR3 protein: CSVGQGGWETQYF
CDR3 DNA: TGCAGCGTGGGACAGGGGGGTTGGGAGACCCAGTACTTC

V gene: TRBV20-1
D gene: NA
J gene: TRBJ1-4
clone size: NA
CDR3 protein: CSAIPAFNEKLFF
CDR3 DNA: TGCAGTGCTATCCCAGCTTTTAATGAAAAACTGTTTTTT

V gene: TRBV29-1
D gene: NA
J gene: TRBJ2-1
clone size: NA
CDR3 protein: CSVEDLRGPHHNEQFF
CDR3 DNA: TGCAGCGTTGAAGATCTTCGTGGGCCCCATCACAATGAGCAGTTCTTC

V gene: TRBV20-1
D gene: TRBD2
J gene: TRBJ2-7
clone size: NA
CDR3 protein: CSARTRLAYEQYF
CDR3 DNA: TGCAGTGCTCGTACCCGACTAGCTTACGAGCAGTACTTC

V gene: TRBV7-9
D gene: NA
J gene: TRBJ2-3
clone size: NA
CDR3 protein: CASSSGTHGTDTQYF
CDR3 DNA: TGTGCCAGCAGCTCCGGGACCCATGGCACAGATACGCAGTATTTT

V gene: TRBV2
D gene: NA
J gene: TRBJ2-7
clone size: NA
CDR3 protein: CASSEAGGEQYF
CDR3 DNA: TGTGCCAGCAGTGAAGCCGGCGGGGAGCAGTACTTC

V gene: TRBV2
D gene: TRBD2
J gene: TRBJ2-3
clone size: NA
CDR3 protein: CASRGASGEDTQYF
CDR3 DNA: TGTGCCAGCCGAGGGGCTAGCGGGGAAGATACGCAGTATTTT

V gene: TRBV12-3/TRBV12-4
D gene: NA
J gene: TRBJ1-1
clone size: NA
CDR3 protein: CASSYQGSGTEAFF
CDR3 DNA: TGTGCCAGCAGTTATCAGGGTTCGGGCACTGAAGCTTTCTTT

V gene: TRBV3-1
D gene: NA
J gene: TRBJ1-2
clone size: few
CDR3 protein: CASSQGNYGYTF
CDR3 DNA: TGTGCCAGCAGCCAAGGGAATTATGGCTACACCTTC

V gene: TRBV29-1
D gene: NA
J gene: TRBJ2-1
clone size: NA
CDR3 protein: CSVEGGYSYNEQFF
CDR3 DNA: TGCAGCGTTGAGGGCGGCTACTCCTACAATGAGCAGTTCTTC

V gene: TRBV3-1
D gene: NA
J gene: TRBJ1-1
clone size: NA
CDR3 protein: CASSQGYGNTEAFF
CDR3 DNA: TGTGCCAGCAGCCAAGGTTATGGGAACACTGAAGCTTTCTTT

V gene: TRBV12-3/TRBV12-4
D gene: TRBD2
J gene: TRBJ2-5
clone size: NA
CDR3 protein: CASASRGLAAGKETQYF
CDR3 DNA: TGTGCCAGCGCCTCCCGGGGACTAGCGGCTGGGAAAGAGACCCAGTACTTC

V gene: TRBV12-3/TRBV12-4
D gene: TRBD2
J gene: TRBJ2-3
clone size: NA
CDR3 protein: CASSPTSAGTQYF
CDR3 DNA: TGTGCCAGCAGTCCTACTAGCGCCGGTACGCAGTATTTT

V gene: TRBV20-1
D gene: TRBD2
J gene: TRBJ2-1
clone size: NA
CDR3 protein: CSAQAKREALNEQFF
CDR3 DNA: TGCAGTGCCCAGGCAAAGCGGGAGGCTCTAAATGAGCAGTTCTTC

V gene: TRBV12-3/TRBV12-4
D gene: NA
J gene: TRBJ1-5
clone size: NA
CDR3 protein: CASSTIGGQPQHF
CDR3 DNA: TGTGCCAGCAGTACAATAGGGGGTCAGCCCCAGCATTTT

V gene: TRBV12-3/TRBV12-4
D gene: NA
J gene: TRBJ2-7
clone size: NA
CDR3 protein: CASTPGGRRSSYEQYF
CDR3 DNA: TGTGCCAGCACCCCTGGGGGGCGCAGAAGCTCCTACGAGCAGTACTTC